The 18 T cell receptor beta chains below were found in one sample sequenced in a study of OX40 agonist ivuxolimab in advanced cancers. Generated by immunoSEQ multiplex PCR, the TCRdb table keeps only in-frame clones and is missing some. Among more than 50,000 clones listed, roughly 85% were seen once. The sample here was CD4+ or CD8+ T cells sorted from blood, taken in a trial of the OX40 agonist ivuxolimab. The receptors shown here come from an adult with an advanced solid tumor such as melanoma, head and neck, liver or kidney cancer.

The CDR3 reads CASRGPEKLFF. CDR3 DNA sequence: TGTGCCAGCAGGGGGCCCGAAAAACTGTTTTTT. This chain joins TRBV6-1 and TRBJ1-4; a weak D match, TRBD1 (5 bases). Trimming pared 6 bases from V and 8 bases from J, leaving 7 bases between. This CDR3 region has 11 residues. Germline loops: CDR1 MNHNS, CDR2 SASEGT.

This chain links TRBV6-1 with TRBJ1-5; 8 bases agree with TRBD1. The CDR3 covers 14 residues. CDR1 is MNHNS, CDR2 SASEGT, per germline. V trimming: 5 bases; J trimming: 6 bases; junction bases outside the gene matches: 6. CDR3 sequence reads: CASSKQGALQPQHF. The CDR3 coding sequence is TGTGCCAGCAGTAAGCAGGGGGCGCTTCAGCCCCAGCATTTT.

The genes are TRBV7-2 and TRBJ2-1; possibly TRBD1 for D (6 bases). Looked up from germline, CDR1 is SGHTA and CDR2 is FQGNSA. The CDR3 covers 14 residues. V lost 3 bases and J lost 5, with 11 bases in between. In DNA form, the CDR3 reads TGTGCCAGCAGCTTTCCGGGACAAAACAATGAGCAGTTCTTC. Translating gives CASSFPGQNNEQFF.

The chain uses TRBV27 and TRBJ2-2, with unresolved D. The V end lost 4 bases, the J end lost 2 bases, and 2 bases lay between the germline ends. From germline, CDR1 is MNHEY and CDR2 SMNVEV (reference sequence). The CDR3 is made up of 12 amino acids. Here the CDR3 DNA reads TGTGCCAGCAGTTACAACACCGGGGAGCTGTTTTTT. It codes for CASSYNTGELFF.

The chain uses TRBV4-1 and TRBJ1-1; tentatively, D is TRBD1 (5 bases). Germline CDR1 is MGHRA and CDR2 is YSYEKL. The CDR3 length is 15 residues. V lost 0 bases and J lost 5, with 13 bases in between. This chain's CDR3 is CASSQERGEGTEAFF. The CDR3 DNA is TGCGCCAGCAGCCAAGAACGGGGGGAAGGAACTGAAGCTTTCTTT.

This clone is medium-sized. The chain couples TRBV19 to TRBJ2-2, with TRBD1 identical over 9 bases. V dropped 4 bases and J dropped 4; count of bases not matched to a gene: 1. Germline V gene lookup returns CDR1 LNHDA and CDR2 SQIVND (reference sequence). This CDR3 comprises 14 residues. Here the CDR3 DNA reads TGTGCCAGTAGTAGGGGACAGGGCACCGGGGAGCTGTTTTTT. Translation gives CASSRGQGTGELFF.

The gene calls are TRBV6-1 and TRBJ1-1, with a possible D match to TRBD1 (5 bases). From germline, CDR1 is MNHNS and CDR2 SASEGT. Trimming cost V 4 bases and J 0 bases, with 12 bases left between them. CDR3 length: 15 amino acids. CDR3 DNA: TGTGCCAGCAGTGCCCTACAGGAGATGAACACTGAAGCTTTCTTT. Protein: CASSALQEMNTEAFF.

The CDR3 spells CASSLEGLGYNEQFF. CDR3 bases: TGTGCCAGCAGCTTAGAGGGACTGGGTTACAATGAGCAGTTCTTC. The chain employs TRBV7-2 and TRBJ2-1, with D possibly being TRBD2 (6 bases). The CDR3 consists of 15 residues. Per germline, CDR1 SGHTA and CDR2 FQGNSA. V was cut by 1 base and J by 4 bases, with 11 bases left in between.

The chain is built from TRBV27 and TRBJ2-1; no definite D call. This CDR3 has 14 residues. Germline V gives CDR1 MNHEY, CDR2 SMNVEV (reference sequence). V was shortened by 3 bases and J by 7 bases, with 13 bases between the two germline ends. The DNA for the CDR3 is TGTGCCAGCAGTTTTGGCTACCCTGGGAATGAGCAGTTCTTC. Translated: CASSFGYPGNEQFF.

The chain combines TRBV11-2 with TRBJ2-1; D is uncertain. The CDR3 extends over 11 amino acids. Germline V gene lookup returns CDR1 SGHAT and CDR2 FQNNGV. Trimming stripped 3 bases from V and 9 bases from J, with 6 bases between. CDR3 region: CASSFSIEQFF. In DNA, the CDR3 is TGTGCCAGCAGCTTCTCCATTGAGCAGTTCTTC. Complete variable domain (other parts from reference TRBV11-2 and TRBJ2-1): EAGVAQSPRYKIIEKRQSVAFWCNPISGHATLYWYQQILGQGPKLLIQFQNNGVVDDSQLPKDRFSAERLKGVDSTLKIQPAKLEDSAVYLCASSFSIEQFFGPGTRLTVL.

A single count supports this clone. The chain carries TRBV29-1 and TRBJ1-1; weak D call: TRBD1 (5 bases). CDR1 and CDR2 (germline): SQVTM, ANQGSEA. The CDR3 is 14 residues long. Trimming removed 5 bases from V and 4 bases from J, with 17 bases in between. Here the CDR3 DNA reads TGCAGCGTTTCGTACAGGCTCGGTGGCACTGAAGCTTTCTTT. Protein product: CSVSYRLGGTEAFF.

The chain joins TRBV11-3 to TRBJ2-5; D is unresolved. The CDR3 length is 15 residues. The germline CDR1 and CDR2 sequences are SGHNT and YENEEA. V was trimmed by 7 bases and J by 2 bases, leaving 17 bases between them. The CDR3 region has the DNA TGTGCCAGCAATCCCCGGGTCCCCTTTCAAGAGACCCAGTACTTC. Translated: CASNPRVPFQETQYF.

This chain connects TRBV6-6 to TRBJ1-2; D uncertain. V was pared by 0 bases and J by 0 bases, with 5 bases between. The CDR3 contains 14 residues. Germline-derived CDR1 and CDR2 are MNHNY and SVGAGI (reference sequence). This CDR3 is CASSYSEANYGYTF. The DNA of the CDR3 is TGTGCCAGCAGTTACTCGGAAGCTAACTATGGCTACACCTTC.

The chain uses TRBV29-1 and TRBJ2-5; TRBD2 agrees at 7 bases. The CDR3 totals 15 residues. Trimming took 6 bases from V and 2 from J; bases not matched to a gene: 12. Germline V CDR1 and CDR2: SQVTM, ANQGSEA. The CDR3 spells CSVFQASGDQETQYF. The CDR3 bases are TGCAGCGTATTTCAGGCTAGCGGAGATCAAGAGACCCAGTACTTC.

The chain links TRBV28 to TRBJ1-4, with a weak D call TRBD1 (5 bases). V was trimmed by 5 bases and J by 3 bases, leaving 10 bases between them. The CDR3 runs to 14 residues. CDR1 and CDR2 (germline): MDHEN, SYDVKM. CDR3 nucleotides: TGTGCCAGCAGTCTACAGGACTCTAATGAAAAACTGTTTTTT. Protein sequence: CASSLQDSNEKLFF.

The gene calls are TRBV6-6 and TRBJ1-1, with 10 positions matching TRBD1. Trimming removed 10 bases from V and 0 bases from J; junction bases left unmatched: 5. This CDR3 contains 14 residues. CDR1 is MNHNY, CDR2 SVGAGI, per germline (reference sequence). The CDR3 sequence is CATRDRGLNTEAFF. The CDR3 coding sequence is TGTGCCACCCGGGACAGGGGTTTGAACACTGAAGCTTTCTTT.

V and J are TRBV5-1 and TRBJ2-2, with 10 bases aligning to TRBD1. The V segment lost 0 bases and the J segment 1 base; nucleotides outside the gene matches: 6. Germline V gene lookup returns CDR1 SGHRS and CDR2 YFSETQ. This CDR3 has 18 residues. CDR3 protein: CASSLGDRGRLNTGELFF. The CDR3 nucleotides are TGCGCCAGCAGCTTGGGTGACAGGGGGCGATTGAACACCGGGGAGCTGTTTTTT.

The rearrangement joins TRBV6-5 to TRBJ2-2; 7 bases match TRBD1. Germline V CDR1 and CDR2: MNHEY, SVGAGI. J was trimmed by 3 bases and V by 6 bases; bases with no gene match: 4. The CDR3 loop spans 14 amino acids. The CDR3 DNA follows: TGTGCCAGCAGACCAACAGGGGACACCGGGGAGCTGTTTTTT. As protein: CASRPTGDTGELFF.